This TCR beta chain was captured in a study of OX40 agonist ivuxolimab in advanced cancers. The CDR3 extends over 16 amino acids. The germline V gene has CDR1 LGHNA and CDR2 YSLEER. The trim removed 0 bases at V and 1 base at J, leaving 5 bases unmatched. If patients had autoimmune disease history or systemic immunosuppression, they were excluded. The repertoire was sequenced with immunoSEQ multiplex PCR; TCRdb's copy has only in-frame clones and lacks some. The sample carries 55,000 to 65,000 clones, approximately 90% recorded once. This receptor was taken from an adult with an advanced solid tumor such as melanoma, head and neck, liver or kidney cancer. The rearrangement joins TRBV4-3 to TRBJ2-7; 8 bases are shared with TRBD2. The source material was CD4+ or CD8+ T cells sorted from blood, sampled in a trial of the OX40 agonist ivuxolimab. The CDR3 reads CASSQDKAGESYEQYF. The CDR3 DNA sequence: TGCGCCAGCAGCCAAGATAAAGCGGGAGAGTCCTACGAGCAGTACTTC.